This T cell receptor beta chain was sequenced during a study of response to subunit inactivated influenza vaccine. Findings and caveats of the study: It was the authors' suggestion that each seasonal influenza vaccination recruits few new T cells.

Germline V CDR1 and CDR2: LNHDA, SQIVND (reference sequence). The CDR3 has 12 amino acids. Unmatched junction bases numbered 1, after V lost 7 bases and J lost 6 bases. This clonotype turned up a few times. Its antigen is undetermined. Via MiXCR, TCRdb re-called the RT-PCR reads, giving one row per CDR3 protein. The data show roughly 500,000 distinct CDR3 sequences, approximately 16% seen once. This chain joins TRBV19 and TRBJ2-2, with 8 bases that match TRBD1. This sample comprised CD4+ T cells sorted from PBMCs, obtained 23 months after vaccination. The TCR comes from a man between 50 and 70 years old who received an inactivated influenza vaccine. The CDR3 sequence is CASTGQAGELFF. DNA of the CDR3: TGTGCCAGTACGGGACAGGCCGGGGAGCTGTTTTTT.